The clone carrying this T cell receptor (beta chain) showed up just a few times. The antigen remains unidentified. Primers included in the PCR were 60 Vbeta and 13 Jbeta primers. Profiled with immunoSEQ multiplex PCR; TCRdb holds only in-frame clones, not every one. The data hold 110,000 to 150,000 clones, with more than 7.5% observed a single time. This entry comes from a study of cytomegalovirus exposure and HLA in healthy donors. Findings and limits, study-wide: Presence/absence analyses rested on an assumption that sequencing depth was roughly uniform across donors. Analyzed later, most CMV-associated TCR beta chains appeared HLA-restricted. Another analysis was done later, and it associated around 17,000 TCR beta sequences with HLA alleles at 0.05 false discovery rate.

The receptor's source is a man between 45 and 60 years old in good health and CMV-seronegative. The sample taken for sequencing was PBMCs.

CDR3 loop: CASSFSMGGENIQYF. The DNA of the CDR3 is TGTGCCAGCAGTTTTTCGATGGGAGGGGAAAACATTCAGTACTTC. This sequence joins TRBV28 and TRBJ2-4; 7 bases fit TRBD2. V was pared by 3 bases and J by 5 bases, with 7 bases of the junction left unmatched. The germline gives CDR1 MDHEN, CDR2 SYDVKM. The CDR3 consists of 15 residues.